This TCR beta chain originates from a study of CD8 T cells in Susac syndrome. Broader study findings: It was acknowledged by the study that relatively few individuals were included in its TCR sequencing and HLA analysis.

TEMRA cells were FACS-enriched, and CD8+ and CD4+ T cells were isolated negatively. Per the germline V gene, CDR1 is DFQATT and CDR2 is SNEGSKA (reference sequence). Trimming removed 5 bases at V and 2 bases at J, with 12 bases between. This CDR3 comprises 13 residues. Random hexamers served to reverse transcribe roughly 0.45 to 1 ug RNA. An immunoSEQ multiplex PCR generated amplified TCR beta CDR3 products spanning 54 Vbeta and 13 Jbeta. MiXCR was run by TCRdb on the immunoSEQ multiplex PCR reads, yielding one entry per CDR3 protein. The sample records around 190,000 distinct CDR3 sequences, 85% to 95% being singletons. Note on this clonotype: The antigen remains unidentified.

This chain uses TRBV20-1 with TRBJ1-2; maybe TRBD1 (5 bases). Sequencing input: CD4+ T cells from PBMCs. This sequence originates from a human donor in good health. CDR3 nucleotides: TGCAGTGCTCCGGGACTTCTGAACTATGGCTACACCTTC. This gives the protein CSAPGLLNYGYTF.